The following is a TCR beta chain sequence with its context. Time point meaning: recipient sample about 28 days before transplant, after cytoreduction. These data belong to a study of T cell clonotyping in hematopoietic cell transplantation. Profiling relied on immunoSEQ multiplex PCR, and the TCRdb table lists in-frame clones only, not all of them. The sample carries roughly 46,000 clones, roughly 80% recorded once. The source of this sequence is a man aged 55 to 70 with myelodysplastic syndrome. Some clones in this sample may be carry-over from other donors' samples. Sequenced here: peripheral blood mononuclear cells, sampled before stem cell transplant.

CDR3 DNA: TGTGCCATCAGTCCCCTTGGGGCGGACAGCTCCTACGAGCAGTACTTC. It specifies CAISPLGADSSYEQYF. The rearrangement links TRBV10-3 to TRBJ2-7; tentative D call: TRBD1 (6 bases). Trimming pared 5 bases from V and 0 bases from J, leaving 17 bases between. CDR1 ENHRY and CDR2 SYGVKD come from the germline V gene. CDR3 length: 16 residues.